The rows below give T cell receptor beta chains drawn from one sample of a study of beta chain features in type 1 diabetes. Produced via immunoSEQ multiplex PCR; TCRdb's table is partial and in-frame only. The sample lists 450,000 to 550,000 clones; approximately 30% were seen once. The sequenced material came from naive CD4+ T cells from blood. Receptors were obtained from a young man in good health. The CDR3 runs from the conserved cysteine through the conserved F or W. The D gene is left open where the match is weak. Only some rows state a clone size, as once, few, many or a class for expanded clones.

clone_size d_call j_call v_call cdr3_aa cdr3_nt
few - TRBJ2-3 TRBV15 CATRQGSGATDTQYF TGTGCCACCCGCCAGGGGAGCGGGGCCACAGATACGCAGTATTTT
- TRBD1 TRBJ1-2 TRBV25-1 CASSGTGISGYTF TGTGCCAGCAGTGGGACAGGGATTAGTGGCTACACCTTC
- TRBD2 TRBJ2-1 TRBV5-4 CASSSGLADSYNEQFF TGTGCCAGCAGCTCAGGACTAGCGGATTCCTACAATGAGCAGTTCTTC
few - TRBJ2-5 TRBV7-2 CASGFPGPLGQETQYF TGTGCCAGCGGGTTCCCGGGGCCCCTTGGGCAAGAGACCCAGTACTTC
- - TRBJ2-4 TRBV4-1 CASSQLPGASTKNIQYF TGCGCCAGCAGCCAACTCCCGGGGGCTTCCACCAAAAACATTCAGTACTTC
few - TRBJ2-2 TRBV7-2 CASSLALQVANTGELFF TGTGCCAGCAGCTTAGCTTTGCAGGTCGCGAACACCGGGGAGCTGTTTTTT
few - TRBJ2-5 TRBV29-1 CSVDPRGTETQYF TGCAGCGTTGATCCCCGGGGCACGGAGACCCAGTACTTC
- - TRBJ2-5 TRBV5-1 CASSPLRNQETQYF TGCGCCAGCAGCCCCCTGCGGAACCAAGAGACCCAGTACTTC
few - TRBJ1-5 TRBV9 CASSVAAGFNQPQHF TGTGCCAGCAGCGTAGCGGCAGGGTTTAATCAGCCCCAGCATTTT
- - TRBJ2-5 TRBV29-1 CSVENLGETQYF TGCAGCGTTGAAAACCTAGGGGAGACCCAGTACTTC
few - TRBJ2-1 TRBV11-2 CASSTKQVSSYNEQFF TGTGCCAGCAGCACAAAGCAGGTTTCCTCCTACAATGAGCAGTTCTTC
- TRBD1 TRBJ1-4 TRBV9 CASSVGQGAAEKLFF TGTGCCAGCAGCGTGGGACAGGGGGCAGCGGAAAAACTGTTTTTT
- - TRBJ2-3 TRBV7-2 CASTLRKGLTDTQYF TGTGCCAGCACCCTCCGAAAGGGACTCACAGATACGCAGTATTTT
- - TRBJ2-7 TRBV30 CAWSPRAWGYEQYF TGTGCCTGGAGTCCCCGGGCCTGGGGCTACGAGCAGTACTTC
- - TRBJ2-3 TRBV28 CASSRADTQYF TGTGCCAGCAGCAGGGCAGATACGCAGTATTTT
- - TRBJ2-3 TRBV7-9 CASSLARAPGTDTQYF TGTGCCAGCAGCTTAGCGCGAGCACCAGGCACAGATACGCAGTATTTT
few TRBD2 TRBJ2-3 TRBV4-2 CASSHGLSGRTDTQYF TGTGCCAGCAGCCATGGCCTTAGCGGGCGCACAGATACGCAGTATTTT
few - TRBJ2-4 TRBV29-1 CSARGQGEKNIQYF TGCAGCGCCAGAGGGCAGGGAGAGAAAAACATTCAGTACTTC
few TRBD2 TRBJ2-3 TRBV7-3 CASSSSPIREGLTDTQYF TGTGCCAGCAGCTCCTCCCCCATCCGGGAGGGACTCACAGATACGCAGTATTTT
few - TRBJ2-7 TRBV14 CASSQADIDKQYF TGTGCCAGCAGCCAAGCAGACATCGACAAGCAGTACTTC
few TRBD2 TRBJ2-1 TRBV28 CASSFPSGKEQFF TGTGCCAGCAGTTTCCCTAGCGGGAAGGAGCAGTTCTTC
few - TRBJ2-3 TRBV7-2 CASSLVWSSTDTQYF TGTGCCAGCAGCTTAGTCTGGAGTAGCACAGATACGCAGTATTTT
few TRBD1 TRBJ2-7 TRBV7-2 CASSFYRGDEQYF TGTGCCAGCAGCTTCTACAGGGGCGACGAGCAGTACTTC
few - TRBJ2-1 TRBV9 CASSVTNEQFF TGTGCCAGCAGCGTTACTAATGAGCAGTTCTTC
few TRBD1 TRBJ1-2 TRBV30 CAWSYRTGGIYGYTF TGTGCCTGGAGTTACAGGACAGGGGGTATCTATGGCTACACCTTC
- - TRBJ2-1 TRBV7-6 CASSSPEGSYLVNEQFF TGTGCCAGCAGCTCCCCGGAGGGGAGTTACTTGGTAAATGAGCAGTTCTTC
- - TRBJ2-7 TRBV7-8 CASSSAPGAVYEQYF TGTGCCAGCAGCTCGGCTCCTGGGGCGGTATACGAGCAGTACTTC
few TRBD2 TRBJ2-3 TRBV7-9 CASSVAGYTDTQYF TGTGCCAGCAGCGTAGCGGGCTACACAGATACGCAGTATTTT
- - TRBJ2-1 TRBV6-5 CASSFVGTGPYNEQFF TGTGCCAGCAGTTTCGTCGGGACTGGCCCCTACAATGAGCAGTTCTTC
few - TRBJ2-5 TRBV2 CASIRYQETQYF TGTGCCAGCATCCGGTACCAAGAGACCCAGTACTTC
- - TRBJ2-1 TRBV7-2 CASSPFYNEQFF TGTGCCAGCAGCCCATTCTACAATGAGCAGTTCTTC
- - TRBJ2-7 TRBV28 CASSLPGGGGTSYEQYF TGTGCCAGCAGTCTACCCGGTGGCGGCGGGACTTCATACGAGCAGTACTTC
- - TRBJ2-5 TRBV9 CASSVTDGETQYF TGTGCCAGCAGCGTAACGGACGGTGAGACCCAGTACTTC
- - TRBJ1-1 TRBV28 CASSPRTVINTEAFF TGTGCCAGCAGTCCCAGGACAGTAATAAACACTGAAGCTTTCTTT
few TRBD2 TRBJ2-7 TRBV18 CASSLGTSGSREQYF TGTGCCAGCTCACTCGGGACTAGCGGGAGTCGAGAGCAGTACTTC
few - TRBJ2-3 TRBV18 CASSPRVLDTQYF TGTGCCAGCTCACCACGTGTGTTAGATACGCAGTATTTT
- - TRBJ2-1 TRBV10-3 CAISESSTYNEQFF TGTGCCATCAGTGAATCAAGCACCTACAATGAGCAGTTCTTC
few - TRBJ2-5 TRBV29-1 CSPRIGETQYF TGCAGCCCCCGTATTGGCGAGACCCAGTACTTC
- TRBD1 TRBJ1-5 TRBV30 CAWSVIQGSGNQPQHF TGTGCCTGGAGTGTAATACAGGGGAGTGGCAATCAGCCCCAGCATTTT
- - TRBJ1-2 TRBV4-1 CASSQPRDPRPYGYTF TGCGCCAGCAGCCAACCCCGGGATCCTAGGCCCTATGGCTACACCTTC
- TRBD1 TRBJ2-1 TRBV4-2 CASSPRQGPLEGEQFF TGTGCCAGCAGCCCGAGACAGGGGCCCCTGGAAGGTGAGCAGTTCTTC
few - TRBJ2-5 TRBV29-1 CSVTRGGYQETQYF TGCAGCGTCACACGAGGCGGATACCAAGAGACCCAGTACTTC
- - TRBJ2-5 TRBV5-4 CASSLGGTLGGETQYF TGTGCCAGCAGCTTGGGCGGGACGCTAGGTGGGGAGACCCAGTACTTC
- - TRBJ2-7 TRBV11-2 CASSLVTSNGEQYF TGTGCCAGCAGCTTAGTGACTTCCAATGGGGAGCAGTACTTC
- - TRBJ2-6 TRBV2 CASSENGANVLTF TGTGCCAGCAGTGAGAATGGGGCCAACGTCCTGACTTTC
few TRBD1 TRBJ2-7 TRBV25-1 CASSAGAGQGTHEQYF TGTGCCAGCAGTGCTGGCGCGGGACAGGGTACCCACGAGCAGTACTTC
- - TRBJ2-7 TRBV14 CASSQDGTGSSYEQYF TGTGCCAGCAGCCAGGACGGAACTGGATCCTCCTACGAGCAGTACTTC
few TRBD1 TRBJ2-1 TRBV30 CAGTRDSQSYNEQFF TGTGCCGGGACCCGGGACAGCCAATCCTACAATGAGCAGTTCTTC
- TRBD2 TRBJ2-3 TRBV7-8 CASSLELAGTDTQYF TGTGCCAGCAGCTTAGAACTAGCGGGGACAGATACGCAGTATTTT
- - TRBJ2-3 TRBV14 CASSQGGMSDTQYF TGTGCCAGCAGCCAAGGGGGGATGTCAGATACGCAGTATTTT
- TRBD1 TRBJ2-7 TRBV19 CASRYSQGGSYEQYF TGTGCCAGTAGGTATTCACAGGGGGGCTCCTACGAGCAGTACTTC
- TRBD2 TRBJ2-1 TRBV19 CASMGLAGYLREQFF TGTGCCAGTATGGGACTAGCGGGATACCTCCGGGAGCAGTTCTTC
- TRBD1 TRBJ2-5 TRBV25-1 CASSLGTGHQETQYF TGTGCCAGCAGTTTAGGGACAGGCCACCAAGAGACCCAGTACTTC
- TRBD2 TRBJ2-5 TRBV5-1 CASSIPGLGLETQYF TGCGCCAGCAGCATTCCGGGACTAGGGTTGGAGACCCAGTACTTC
few - TRBJ1-2 TRBV5-1 CASSLERFEEGDTF TGCGCCAGCAGCTTGGAGAGGTTCGAGGAAGGCGACACCTTC
- - TRBJ2-7 TRBV30 CAWSDPFEQYF TGTGCCTGGAGTGATCCCTTCGAGCAGTACTTC
few TRBD1 TRBJ1-5 TRBV6-1 CASSEVGQGAQPQHF TGTGCCAGCAGTGAAGTCGGACAGGGGGCTCAGCCCCAGCATTTT